This T cell receptor beta chain was sequenced for a study of blood T cell repertoires in COVID-19. Germline V lookup: CDR1 SGHNT, CDR2 YENEEA. The CDR3 is 13 amino acids. With 0 bases removed from V and 3 bases from J, the gap between germline ends came to 5 bases. Per the study methods: Estimated nucleated cell counts came from reference gene primer amplification. Sequenced by immunoSEQ multiplex PCR; TCRdb stores in-frame clones only, minus some. The DNA was the basis for D and trimming; V, J and clone size are from that table. The top ten clones hold 4% to 5% of a sample with about 73,000 clones, 82% of them seen once.

The chain joins TRBV11-3 to TRBJ1-1; D gene uncertain. This TCR derives from a woman in her sixties or seventies with acute or convalescent COVID-19. Sequencing was done on a sample of peripheral blood. The CDR3 region has the DNA TGTGCCAGCAGCTTAGACCGTCACACTGAAGCTTTCTTT. Translating it yields CASSLDRHTEAFF.